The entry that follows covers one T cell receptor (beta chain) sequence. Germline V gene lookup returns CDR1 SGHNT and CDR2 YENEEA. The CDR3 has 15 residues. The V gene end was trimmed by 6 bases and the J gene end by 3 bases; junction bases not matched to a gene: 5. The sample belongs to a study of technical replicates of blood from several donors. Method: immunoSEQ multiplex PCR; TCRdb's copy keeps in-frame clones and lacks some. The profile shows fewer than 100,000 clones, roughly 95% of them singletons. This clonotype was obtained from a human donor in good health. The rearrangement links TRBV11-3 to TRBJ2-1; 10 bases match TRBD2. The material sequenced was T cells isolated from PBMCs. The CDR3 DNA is TGTGCCAGCAGAACTGCTAGCGGGGGCTACAATGAGCAGTTCTTC. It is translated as CASRTASGGYNEQFF.